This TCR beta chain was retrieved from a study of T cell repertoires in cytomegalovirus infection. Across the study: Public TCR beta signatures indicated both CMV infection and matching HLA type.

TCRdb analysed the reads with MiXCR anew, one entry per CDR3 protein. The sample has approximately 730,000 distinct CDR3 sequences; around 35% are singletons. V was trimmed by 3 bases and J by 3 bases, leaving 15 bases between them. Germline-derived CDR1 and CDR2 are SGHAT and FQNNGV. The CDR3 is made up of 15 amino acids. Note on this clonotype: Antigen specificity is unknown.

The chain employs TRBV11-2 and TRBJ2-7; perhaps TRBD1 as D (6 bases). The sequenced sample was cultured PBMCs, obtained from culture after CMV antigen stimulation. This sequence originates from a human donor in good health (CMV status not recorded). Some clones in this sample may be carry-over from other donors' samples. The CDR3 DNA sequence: TGTGCCAGCAGCTTGGATCTGCAGGGGATCTACGAGCAGTACTTC. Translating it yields CASSLDLQGIYEQYF.